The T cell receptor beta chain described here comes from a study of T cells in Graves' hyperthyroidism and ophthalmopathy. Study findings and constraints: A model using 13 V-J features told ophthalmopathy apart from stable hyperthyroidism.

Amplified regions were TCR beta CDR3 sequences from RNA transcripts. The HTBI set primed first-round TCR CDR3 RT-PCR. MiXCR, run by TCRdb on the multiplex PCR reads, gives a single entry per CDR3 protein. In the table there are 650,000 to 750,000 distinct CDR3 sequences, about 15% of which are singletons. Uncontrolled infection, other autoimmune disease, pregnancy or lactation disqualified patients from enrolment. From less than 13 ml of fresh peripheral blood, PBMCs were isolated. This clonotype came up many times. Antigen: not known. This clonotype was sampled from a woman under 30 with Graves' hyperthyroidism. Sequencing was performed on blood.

CDR3: CATSDVAGNHYNEQFF. The CDR3 region has the DNA TGTGCCACCAGTGACGTAGCGGGAAATCATTACAATGAGCAGTTCTTC. The chain combines TRBV24-1 with TRBJ2-1; 8 nucleotides align to TRBD2. There are 16 residues in the CDR3. The V gene end was trimmed by 4 bases and the J gene end by 4 bases; junction bases not matched to a gene: 8. Germline V CDR1 and CDR2: KGHDR, SFDVKD.